Presented here are 22 T cell receptor beta chains from one specimen sequenced in a study of cytomegalovirus exposure and HLA in healthy donors. Vbeta (60) and Jbeta (13) primers were used in the PCR. Sequencing was performed with immunoSEQ multiplex PCR; in TCRdb, only in-frame clones are kept and a portion is missing. The table includes 80,000 to 100,000 clones, about 80% detected once. The specimen was PBMCs. The receptors were sampled from a human donor in good health.

This chain joins TRBV2 and TRBJ1-2; tentatively, D is TRBD1 (5 bases). Germline V gives CDR1 SNHLY, CDR2 FYNNEI. V was shortened by 3 bases and J by 3 bases, with 8 bases between the two germline ends. The CDR3 covers 13 residues. The CDR3 here is CASSEGQDYGYTF. CDR3 sequence (DNA): TGTGCCAGCAGTGAGGGGCAGGACTATGGCTACACCTTC.

V is TRBV6-4 and J is TRBJ2-1; TRBD2 aligns across 7 bases. In germline, CDR1 is MRHNA, CDR2 SNTAGT. V shed 0 bases and J 4 bases; nucleotides not matched to a gene: 3. This CDR3 comprises 15 residues. CDR3: CASSDSGGGYNEQFF. CDR3 nucleotide sequence: TGTGCCAGCAGTGACTCTGGCGGGGGTTACAATGAGCAGTTCTTC.

The chain is built from TRBV10-1 and TRBJ1-3, with a tentative D call TRBD1 (5 bases). This CDR3 spans 15 amino acids. The germline V gene has CDR1 WNHNN and CDR2 SYGVQD (reference sequence). Trimming left V 6 bases short and J 4 bases short, with 16 bases between. CDR3 residues: CASRTEGSEGNTIYF. CDR3 sequence (DNA): TGCGCCAGCAGGACAGAAGGATCAGAAGGAAACACCATATATTTT.

The V gene is TRBV5-6, the J gene TRBJ2-1; 7 nucleotides line up with TRBD2. Trimming took 3 bases from V and 0 from J; bases not matched to a gene: 3. Germline V gives CDR1 SGHDT, CDR2 YYEEEE. The CDR3 has 15 amino acids. CDR3: CASSSGLDSYNEQFF. CDR3 coding DNA: TGTGCCAGCAGCTCCGGACTAGACTCCTACAATGAGCAGTTCTTC.

The CDR3, as DNA: TGTGCCAGCAGCCTTCCAAATAGACTAGCACTAAATGAGCAGTTCTTC. It encodes CASSLPNRLALNEQFF. The chain links TRBV9 to TRBJ2-1; TRBD2 aligns across 7 bases. Per the germline V gene, CDR1 is SGDLS and CDR2 is YYNGEE. Trimming took 4 bases from V and 7 from J; bases not matched to a gene: 14. The CDR3 length is 16 residues.

The chain combines TRBV11-3 with TRBJ2-3, with a possible D match to TRBD2 (6 bases). V shed 3 bases and J shed 4 bases, with 17 bases lying between them. The CDR3 runs to 16 residues. Germline V gene data show CDR1 as SGHNT and CDR2 as YENEEA. CDR3 in DNA: TGTGCCAGCAGCTTTGGGTCGGGAGATTTCCCAGATACGCAGTATTTT. It encodes CASSFGSGDFPDTQYF.

The rearrangement links TRBV6-6 to TRBJ2-3; maybe TRBD2 (6 bases). The germline V gene encodes CDR1 MNHNY and CDR2 SVGAGI (reference sequence). V gave up 0 bases and J gave up 2 bases, with 12 bases separating them. The CDR3 spans 16 residues. In nucleotides, the CDR3 is TGTGCCAGCAGTTACTCGCTGACTAGTTACACAGATACGCAGTATTTT. This codes for CASSYSLTSYTDTQYF.

The V call is TRBV5-1, the J call TRBJ2-5, with 10 bases identical to TRBD1. Germline V gene sequence: CDR1 SGHRS, CDR2 YFSETQ. The CDR3 sequence is 15 residues long. Germline trimming cut 4 bases from V and 2 bases from J; bases unmatched to any gene: 5. The CDR3 protein is CASSLTGGYQETQYF. For the CDR3, the DNA is TGCGCCAGCAGCCTGACAGGGGGCTATCAAGAGACCCAGTACTTC.

The rearrangement links TRBV6-1 to TRBJ2-2, with TRBD2 matching 8 bases. CDR1 and CDR2 (germline): MNHNS, SASEGT. V was pared by 6 bases and J by 3 bases, with 3 bases of the junction left unmatched. The CDR3 extends over 14 amino acids. CDR3 nucleotide sequence: TGTGCCAGCAGCAGCGGGAGTGACACCGGGGAGCTGTTTTTT. As protein: CASSSGSDTGELFF.

This chain connects TRBV19 to TRBJ2-7; the match to TRBD1 covers 9 bases. The CDR3 runs to 12 residues. The V and J ends lost 8 bases and 5 bases, in that order; junction bases with no gene match: 4. CDR1 LNHDA and CDR2 SQIVND come from the germline V gene (reference sequence). The CDR3 here is CASWDRADEQYF. The CDR3 nucleotides read TGTGCCAGTTGGGACAGGGCTGACGAGCAGTACTTC.

The chain recombines TRBV6-6 with TRBJ2-2, with 10 nucleotides matching TRBD1. The CDR3 runs 15 residues. The V gene's germline CDR1 is MNHNY and CDR2 SVGAGI (reference sequence). V lost 7 bases and J lost 4; bases outside the gene matches: 6. CDR3 nucleotides: TGTGCCAGCAAGGTTTGGGACAGGGGCACCGGGGAGCTGTTTTTT. Amino acid sequence: CASKVWDRGTGELFF.

Remarks on this clone: The sample contains more than one DNA sequence encoding this CDR3. The J gene is TRBJ2-2, the V gene TRBV5-1; D is undetermined. The V and J ends lost 0 bases and 4 bases respectively, with 4 bases between them. The CDR3 runs 13 residues. Germline V gene lookup returns CDR1 SGHRS and CDR2 YFSETQ. CDR3 amino acids: CASSLAGTGELFF. In nucleotides, the CDR3 is TGCGCCAGCAGCTTGGCGGGCACCGGGGAGCTGTTTTTT.

In its sample, this clone was seen a few times. The rearrangement uses TRBV7-8 and TRBJ1-5, with D possibly being TRBD1 (5 bases). The CDR3 spans 14 residues. The germline V gene has CDR1 SGHVS and CDR2 FQNEAQ. V was clipped by 1 base and J by 4 bases, with 8 bases between them. The chain's CDR3 is CASSLGAGNQPQHF. DNA of the CDR3: TGTGCCAGCAGCTTAGGGGCAGGGAATCAGCCCCAGCATTTT.

The rearrangement joins TRBV7-3 to TRBJ1-2, with D hard to call. This CDR3 region has 15 residues. Trimming took off 1 base at V and 4 bases at J, with 13 bases between the two ends. Germline CDR1 and CDR2: SGHTA and FQGTGA. This chain's CDR3 is CASSLIPGGAYGYTF. The CDR3 DNA sequence: TGTGCCAGCAGCTTAATCCCCGGCGGTGCCTATGGCTACACCTTC. Complete variable domain (other parts from reference TRBV7-3 and TRBJ1-2): GAGVSQTPSNKVTEKGKYVELRCDPISGHTALYWYRQSLGQGPEFLIYFQGTGAADDSGLPNDRFFAVRPEGSVSTLKIQRTERGDSAVYLCASSLIPGGAYGYTFGSGTRLTVV.

V usage is TRBV19 and J usage is TRBJ2-4; 10 nucleotides match TRBD2. With 5 bases clipped from V and 0 bases from J, the junction kept 7 bases outside the gene matches. The CDR3 has 17 amino acids. The germline CDR1 and CDR2 sequences are LNHDA and SQIVND (reference sequence). The CDR3 sequence is CASSWVLAGIAKNIQYF. The CDR3 region has the DNA TGTGCCAGTAGTTGGGTACTAGCGGGAATAGCCAAAAACATTCAGTACTTC.

This sequence joins TRBV19 and TRBJ2-1; no clear D gene. There are 12 residues in the CDR3. From germline, CDR1 is LNHDA and CDR2 SQIVND (reference sequence). Trimming shortened V by 3 bases and J by 9 bases, and 9 bases separated the two germline ends. The CDR3 here is CASSMLSREQFF. The DNA for the CDR3 is TGTGCCAGTAGTATGTTGTCGCGTGAGCAGTTCTTC.

This clone was observed a single time. This CDR3 reads CASTHRGGLAAQAYNEQFF. The CDR3 DNA sequence: TGTGCCAGCACCCACAGGGGAGGACTAGCGGCCCAAGCTTACAATGAGCAGTTCTTC. The rearrangement joins TRBV6-4 to TRBJ2-1, with TRBD2 matching over 10 bases. The CDR3 has 19 amino acids. The germline V gene has CDR1 MRHNA and CDR2 SNTAGT. The V and J ends lost 7 bases and 4 bases, in that order; junction bases with no gene match: 19.

V is TRBV9 and J is TRBJ2-7; D perhaps matches TRBD1 (6 bases). Germline CDR1 is SGDLS and CDR2 is YYNGEE. Trimming took off 0 bases at V and 4 bases at J, with 14 bases between the two ends. This CDR3 has 15 amino acids. CDR3 residues: CASSVGQGRGYEQYF. The CDR3 DNA follows: TGTGCCAGCAGCGTAGGCCAGGGGCGAGGATACGAGCAGTACTTC.

This chain links TRBV9 with TRBJ2-1; maybe TRBD1 (6 bases). Germline CDR1 reads SGDLS; CDR2 reads YYNGEE. This CDR3 comprises 15 residues. Trimming removed 0 bases at V and 2 bases at J, with 9 bases between. DNA for the CDR3: TGTGCCAGCAGCGTAGGGGACAACCCCTACAATGAGCAGTTCTTC. As protein: CASSVGDNPYNEQFF.

The chain joins TRBV7-8 to TRBJ2-4, with a tentative D call TRBD1 (6 bases). The CDR3 length is 16 residues. Per germline, CDR1 SGHVS and CDR2 FQNEAQ. Trimming took off 1 base at V and 8 bases at J, with 18 bases between the two ends. CDR3 protein: CASSLERHFKGDIQYF. In DNA, the CDR3 is TGTGCCAGCAGCTTAGAAAGACACTTCAAGGGGGACATTCAGTACTTC.

The chain employs TRBV5-4 and TRBJ2-3; 7 bases agree with TRBD1. V shed 4 bases, J shed 8 bases, and the junction held 10 bases outside the gene matches. Germline V gene sequence: CDR1 SGHNT, CDR2 YYREEE (reference sequence). The CDR3 consists of 14 residues. The CDR3 DNA reads TGTGCCAGCAGCCCCTGGGACAGCAAGATTACGCAGTATTTT. Translated, it gives CASSPWDSKITQYF.

CDR3 coding DNA: TGTGCCAGCAGTGAAGGGACAGGGGCCAAAAACATTCAGTACTTC. This encodes CASSEGTGAKNIQYF. V gene TRBV6-1 combines with J gene TRBJ2-4, with 8 positions matching TRBD1. This CDR3 spans 15 amino acids. CDR1 and CDR2 from the germline V gene are MNHNS and SASEGT. Trimming took 1 base from V and 1 from J; bases not matched to a gene: 0.